The 22 T cell receptor beta chains below were found in one sample sequenced in a study of T-cell reconstitution after alpha-beta-depleted transplantation in children. A TCRbeta library incorporating unique molecular identifiers was prepared. Each CDR3 protein is one row after TCRdb ran MiXCR on the PCR reads. The sample gives fewer than 700,000 distinct CDR3 sequences, over 10% of which show up once; around 2.2% is in the top ten. Sequencing used PBMCs, mostly from graft donor cells, obtained 360 days after TCRalphabeta/CD19-depleted stem cell transplant. These receptors all come from a male patient aged 10-17 years who had a stem cell transplant for acute myeloid leukemia, so the T cells may come from the graft donor.

There are a few counts of this clonotype. V gene TRBV6-2 or TRBV6-3 combines with J gene TRBJ2-3; TRBD2 matches 7 bases. The CDR3 totals 14 residues. With 11 bases clipped from V and 1 base from J, the junction kept 9 bases outside the gene matches. Germline CDR1 reads MNHEY; CDR2 reads SVGEGT. CDR3: CAARWEGGTDTQYF. The DNA of the CDR3 is TGTGCCGCGCGGTGGGAGGGCGGCACAGATACGCAGTATTTT.

This chain joins TRBV4-3 and TRBJ2-3; 9 nucleotides agree with TRBD2. Looked up from germline, CDR1 is LGHNA and CDR2 is YSLEER. This CDR3 has 17 residues. V lost 3 bases and J lost 0; bases outside the gene matches: 7. CDR3 in amino acids: CASSQGRAGGSTDTQYF. CDR3 coding DNA: TGCGCCAGCAGCCAGGGCCGAGCGGGAGGTAGCACAGATACGCAGTATTTT.

This clonotype has a handful of counts. The chain couples TRBV20-1 to TRBJ2-7; TRBD1 matches at 8 bases. The CDR3 is 15 residues long. Germline assignment: CDR1 DFQATT and CDR2 SNEGSKA (reference sequence). V dropped 6 bases and J dropped 0; count of bases not matched to a gene: 10. CDR3 amino acids: CSAPRQGLTSYEQYF. In DNA, the CDR3 is TGCAGTGCCCCGAGACAGGGGTTAACCTCCTACGAGCAGTACTTC.

The chain carries TRBV24-1 and TRBJ2-5; D uncertain. Germline CDR1 reads KGHDR; CDR2 reads SFDVKD. The CDR3 contains 13 residues. V was trimmed by 6 bases and J by 4 bases, leaving 11 bases between them. In DNA, the CDR3 is TGTGCCACCAGTAAGGGCCCTCGAGAGACCCAGTACTTC. Amino acids: CATSKGPRETQYF.

This clonotype was detected only a few times. The rearrangement links TRBV12-3 or TRBV12-4 to TRBJ2-3; the D is unclear. V lost 6 bases to trimming and J lost 7 bases, with 8 bases between them. The CDR3 runs to 11 residues. CDR3 sequence reads: CASRRVNTQYF. CDR3 DNA sequence: TGTGCCAGCAGACGGGTAAATACGCAGTATTTT.

At least ten counts were recorded for this clonotype. The chain couples TRBV11-2 to TRBJ2-4; TRBD2 is a possible D gene (6 bases). V was shortened by 5 bases and J by 7 bases, with 12 bases between the two germline ends. This CDR3 has 13 amino acids. From germline, CDR1 is SGHAT and CDR2 FQNNGV. The CDR3 protein is CASSPLGGNIQYF. The CDR3 coding sequence is TGTGCCAGCAGCCCACTTGGGGGGAACATTCAGTACTTC.

This clonotype was picked up a small number of times. The CDR3, as DNA: TGTGCCAGCAGTTTTACAGGATCGAGGAGAAACACCATATATTTT. Its protein product is CASSFTGSRRNTIYF. The chain combines TRBV12-3 or TRBV12-4 with TRBJ1-3; D may be TRBD1 (5 bases). This CDR3 is built from 15 residues. The ends were cut back, 3 bases at V and 5 bases at J, with 14 bases in the middle.

This clonotype was picked up a small number of times. This rearrangement joins TRBV7-2 to TRBJ1-4; weak D call: TRBD1 (5 bases). Per germline, CDR1 SGHTA and CDR2 FQGNSA. The CDR3 loop spans 15 amino acids. Trimming pared 3 bases from V and 6 bases from J, leaving 14 bases between. The CDR3 DNA reads as TGTGCCAGCAGCTTTGACAGTGGTTGGGATGAAAAACTGTTTTTT. It codes for CASSFDSGWDEKLFF. The full variable domain, rest sourced from reference TRBV7-2 and TRBJ1-4, is GAGVSQSPSNKVTEKGKDVELRCDPISGHTALYWYRQSLGQGLEFLIYFQGNSAPDKSGLPSDRFSAERTGGSVSTLTIQRTQQEDSAVYLCASSFDSGWDEKLFFGSGTQLSVL.

This clonotype was picked up a small number of times. The chain carries TRBV15 and TRBJ2-7, with 9 bases that match TRBD2. J was trimmed by 4 bases and V by 3 bases; bases with no gene match: 4. The germline gives CDR1 LNHNV, CDR2 YYDKDF (reference sequence). CDR3 size: 14 residues. CDR3 in DNA: TGTGCCACCAGCAGGCTAGCGGGAACTTACGAGCAGTACTTC. As protein: CATSRLAGTYEQYF.

This clonotype has a handful of counts. The chain recombines TRBV7-9 with TRBJ2-7; maybe TRBD2 (5 bases). Germline CDR1 and CDR2: SEHNR and FQNEAQ (reference sequence). V lost 4 bases to trimming and J lost 0 bases, with 10 bases between them. This CDR3 is 14 amino acids long. Here the CDR3 DNA reads TGTGCCAGCAGCTCTTCGACTATCTCCTACGAGCAGTACTTC. Residues: CASSSSTISYEQYF.

This clonotype was detected once. The chain employs TRBV20-1 and TRBJ2-7, with a tentative D call TRBD1 (5 bases). This CDR3 has 15 residues. Germline lookup yields CDR1 DFQATT and CDR2 SNEGSKA (reference sequence). Trimming cost V 0 bases and J 5 bases, with 17 bases left between them. In nucleotides, the CDR3 is TGCAGTGCTAGAGACCTGGCGAGCAGGGTCCACGAGCAGTACTTC. Translation gives CSARDLASRVHEQYF.

This clonotype was seen repeatedly, ten times or more. In nucleotides, the CDR3 is TGTGCCAGCAGCTCAGCAGGGCTCTCCTACGAGCAGTACTTC. Amino acids: CASSSAGLSYEQYF. V usage is TRBV28 and J usage is TRBJ2-7; weak D call: TRBD1 (5 bases). CDR1 is MDHEN, CDR2 SYDVKM, per germline. With 6 bases removed from V and 0 bases from J, the gap between germline ends came to 12 bases. The CDR3 covers 14 residues.

CDR3 bases: TGTGCCAGCAGTCCTGGTTCTTATTGGGGAACCTACGAGCAGTACTTC. It encodes CASSPGSYWGTYEQYF. The chain has TRBV28 and TRBJ2-7; D call uncertain. CDR1 is MDHEN and CDR2 is SYDVKM in the germline V gene. V was pared by 5 bases and J by 2 bases, with 19 bases between. The CDR3 length is 16 residues.

This clonotype has a count of ten or more. The chain links TRBV20-1 to TRBJ2-3; a possible D gene is TRBD2 (6 bases). The CDR3 extends over 15 amino acids. V gave up 6 bases and J gave up 1 base, with 17 bases separating them. CDR1 and CDR2 from the germline V gene are DFQATT and SNEGSKA (reference sequence). The CDR3 DNA sequence: TGCAGTGCCGTAAACGGACTATACGGCACAGATACGCAGTATTTT. Protein product: CSAVNGLYGTDTQYF.

This clonotype was seen more than once but under ten times. The chain employs TRBV4-2 and TRBJ2-1, with TRBD2 matching over 8 bases. Losses at the gene ends were 4 bases for V and 0 bases for J; bases not matched to a gene: 8. This CDR3 contains 17 residues. CDR1 and CDR2 (germline): LGHNA, YNFKEQ. The CDR3 DNA reads as TGTGCCAGCAGCCCCCCCATACTAGCGGCCTCCTACAATGAGCAGTTCTTC. Translation gives CASSPPILAASYNEQFF.

The gene calls are TRBV20-1 and TRBJ2-1; maybe TRBD2 (6 bases). CDR1 is DFQATT, CDR2 SNEGSKA, per germline (reference sequence). Trimming cost V 3 bases and J 5 bases, with 17 bases left between them. The CDR3 extends over 15 amino acids. DNA for the CDR3: TGCAGTGCTAGTATACCGGGAGAGATCGACAATGAGCAGTTCTTC. It specifies CSASIPGEIDNEQFF.

This clonotype has only a few counts. The V and J genes are TRBV12-3 or TRBV12-4 and TRBJ1-1; TRBD1 agrees at 8 bases. There are 14 residues in the CDR3. The trim removed 5 bases at V and 3 bases at J, leaving 5 bases unmatched. This CDR3 is CASSLRTGYTEAFF. The CDR3 DNA follows: TGTGCCAGCAGTCTTAGGACAGGGTACACTGAAGCTTTCTTT.

As regards this clonotype: One end of the junction fails to match germline, which may point to a read error. The gene calls are TRBV7-7 and TRBJ2-1; 11 bases are shared with TRBD2. The CDR3 covers 17 residues. Germline CDR1 is SSHAT and CDR2 is FNYEAQ (reference sequence). The CDR3 DNA follows: TGTGCTAGCAGTCTCGAACTGCCGACTAGCGGGGTCAATGAGCAGTTCTTC. Translating gives CASSLELPTSGVNEQFF.

This clonotype has a count of ten or more. The rearrangement joins TRBV5-1 to TRBJ2-7, with 11 bases matching TRBD2. The CDR3 contains 15 residues. Per germline, CDR1 SGHRS and CDR2 YFSETQ. With 4 bases clipped from V and 6 bases from J, the junction kept 9 bases outside the gene matches. CDR3 nucleotides: TGCGCCAGCAGCCCCGAACTAGCGGGAGTATTCGAGCAGTACTTC. It specifies CASSPELAGVFEQYF. Filled out from reference TRBV5-1 and TRBJ2-7, the complete variable domain reads KAGVTQTPRYLIKTRGQQVTLSCSPISGHRSVSWYQQTPGQGLQFLFEYFSETQRNKGNFPGRFSGRQFSNSRSEMNVSTLELGDSALYLCASSPELAGVFEQYFGPGTRLTVT.

In its sample, this clonotype was seen a few times. In DNA form, the CDR3 reads TGCGCCAGCAGCCAAGCGAGGGTGTCGACCCAGTACTTC. Its protein is CASSQARVSTQYF. The rearrangement uses TRBV4-3 and TRBJ2-5; D possibly corresponds to TRBD2 (5 bases). CDR1 and CDR2 from the germline V gene are LGHNA and YSLEER. V shed 1 base and J shed 7 bases, with 10 bases lying between them. The CDR3 length is 13 residues.

The chain employs TRBV7-2 and TRBJ2-7; D is unclear. CDR1 SGHTA and CDR2 FQGNSA come from the germline V gene. The V and J ends lost 3 bases and 9 bases respectively, with 12 bases between them. CDR3 length: 12 residues. CDR3 sequence reads: CASSFPGIAQYF. The DNA of the CDR3 is TGTGCCAGCAGCTTCCCAGGTATTGCGCAGTACTTC.

This clonotype was seen only a few times. V and J are TRBV7-9 and TRBJ2-5; D gene uncertain. The CDR3 runs to 12 residues. The ends were cut back, 5 bases at V and 4 bases at J, with 8 bases in the middle. Germline V gene data show CDR1 as SEHNR and CDR2 as FQNEAQ (reference sequence). CDR3 in DNA: TGTGCCAGCAGCCGGAGCTCAGAGACCCAGTACTTC. As protein: CASSRSSETQYF.